These 4 T cell receptor beta chains came from one sample sequenced in a study of blood T cell repertoires in COVID-19. TCRdb keeps only in-frame clones here, not all; method: immunoSEQ multiplex PCR. This sample has fewer than 300,000 clones, with roughly 90% found just once. The source material was peripheral blood. The receptors stem from a man younger than 40 with acute or convalescent COVID-19.

V gene TRBV7-9 combines with J gene TRBJ2-2; D is perhaps TRBD2 (5 bases). CDR1 is SEHNR, CDR2 FQNEAQ, per germline (reference sequence). With 5 bases removed from V and 1 base from J, the gap between germline ends came to 8 bases. CDR3 length equals 14 residues. This CDR3 reads CASSPRGNTGELFF. DNA for the CDR3: TGTGCCAGCAGCCCCCGGGGGAACACCGGGGAGCTGTTTTTT.

The chain combines TRBV10-2 with TRBJ2-7; 12 bases fit TRBD2. The CDR3 covers 19 residues. V gave up 6 bases and J gave up 4 bases; unmatched junction bases: 19. Germline-derived CDR1 and CDR2 are WSHSY and SAAADI. CDR3 sequence reads: CASSLTSGRIGSALYEQYF. The CDR3 bases are TGCGCCAGCAGCCTTACTAGCGGGAGGATTGGCTCTGCCTTATACGAGCAGTACTTC.

The V gene is TRBV27, the J gene TRBJ2-5; possible D gene TRBD2, 6 bases. Trimming left V 8 bases short and J 3 bases short, with 16 bases between. Germline V gives CDR1 MNHEY, CDR2 SMNVEV (reference sequence). The CDR3 contains 14 residues. CDR3 residues: CASAQYGGEETQYF. DNA of the CDR3: TGTGCCAGCGCCCAATACGGGGGTGAAGAGACCCAGTACTTC.

This chain connects TRBV18 to TRBJ1-6; no firm D call. V gave up 6 bases and J gave up 1 base, with 19 bases separating them. The length of the CDR3 is 18 residues. Germline V gene data show CDR1 as KGHSH and CDR2 as LQKENI. The CDR3 nucleotides are TGTGCCAGCTCGCCGGAGGCAGCCAGTGGGTCCTATAATTCACCCCTCCACTTT. Protein sequence: CASSPEAASGSYNSPLHF.